This T cell receptor (beta chain) was sequenced for a study of shared clonotypes between healthy human individuals. Study overall: Serving as donors were two women and a few men, whose ages spanned 18 to 49. Study-level results: Clonotypes not shared had lower generation probabilities than those common to all four donors. Sorted-subset samples were not fully sequenced, rarefaction indicated.

Replicate PCRs for sorted subsets used approximately 190 ng DNA; this equaled tens of thousands of T cell genomes. Method: immunoSEQ multiplex PCR; TCRdb's copy keeps in-frame clones and lacks some. The sample records more than 2 million clones, around 96% being singletons. Of note for this clone: Its matching antigen is unknown.

As defined, naive CD8 cells were CD45RO-negative and positively selected for CCR7, with terminally differentiated effector memory CD45RA+ cells excluded. The germline V gene encodes CDR1 SGHRS and CDR2 YFSETQ. The CDR3 consists of 15 residues. With 4 bases clipped from V and 10 bases from J, the junction kept 16 bases outside the gene matches. Material for sequencing was naive CD8+ T cells sorted from blood. The V and J genes are TRBV5-1 and TRBJ2-5; TRBD2 matches 7 bases. The source is a man aged 18-30 years in good health. The CDR3 region is CASSNTLAAEWIQYF. CDR3 nucleotide sequence: TGCGCCAGCAGCAATACCCTAGCGGCCGAATGGATCCAGTACTTC.